This TCR beta chain appears in the sequencing data of a study of blood T cell repertoires in COVID-19. On the study more broadly: Spain, Italy and the United States supplied samples that represented acute and convalescent COVID-19. Nucleic acid was either cDNA or gDNA, and it came from T cells, B-cell-depleted T cells, or PBMCs.

The germline gives CDR1 MGHRA, CDR2 YSYEKL. This CDR3 spans 16 amino acids. V lost 0 bases and J lost 0, with 11 bases in between. In the authors' workflow: Estimation of nucleated cell counts relied on the amplification of reference gene primers. Sequencing used immunoSEQ multiplex PCR; TCRdb keeps in-frame clones, though not all of them. D and trimming come from the DNA, and the V and J calls and clone size come from that table. Seen here are a few hundred thousand clones, nearly 90% observed once, and the top ten hold about 4.5%. The origin of this receptor is a woman in her forties who had recovered from COVID-19. J is TRBJ1-1 and V is TRBV4-1; D ambiguous. Sequencing was performed on peripheral blood. The DNA of the CDR3 is TGCGCCAGCAGCCAAGAACGGCGGGAAGTGAACACTGAAGCTTTCTTT. Translation gives CASSQERREVNTEAFF.